The entry that follows covers one TCR beta chain sequence. What it binds is unknown. The sample is drawn from a study of OX40 agonist ivuxolimab in advanced cancers. Study background: The diagnoses of dose-escalation patients were hepatocellular carcinoma, melanoma, renal cell or head and neck cancer. Anti-PD-1, anti-PD-L1 or anti-CTLA-4 therapy given earlier was allowed, and roughly 38% had some. Study observations and caveats: At 0.1 to 3.0 mg/kg and by week 6, clonal expansion occurred in CD4+ and CD8+ blood T cells. Average numbers of expanded clones were greater in CD8+ T cells than in CD4+.

This table comes from immunoSEQ multiplex PCR, and its TCRdb copy is limited to in-frame clones, with some not included. The sample lists about 15,000 clones; approximately 60% were seen once. V shed 6 bases and J shed 1 base, with 13 bases lying between them. The germline V gene has CDR1 MNHEY and CDR2 SVGAGI. CDR3 length equals 14 residues. This sample comprised CD4+ or CD8+ T cells sorted from blood, obtained in a trial of the OX40 agonist ivuxolimab. The receptor comes from an adult with an advanced solid tumor such as melanoma, head and neck, liver or kidney cancer. The chain couples TRBV6-5 to TRBJ2-7; no definite D call. In nucleotides, the CDR3 is TGTGCCAGCAGAGATTCGGCGAGGTCCTACGAGCAGTACTTC. This sequence encodes CASRDSARSYEQYF.